This T cell receptor (beta chain) was identified in a study of cytomegalovirus exposure and HLA in healthy donors. Notes on the study in general: Researchers counted around 170 TCR beta chains as cytomegalovirus-associated.

Clones were read by immunoSEQ multiplex PCR, and TCRdb kept only the in-frame ones, dropping some. This table has fewer than 300,000 clones, approximately 88% appearing once. CDR3 length: 16 residues. The junction had 9 bases not matched to a gene; V was cut back by 2 bases and J by 4 bases. The germline V gene has CDR1 SGHDT and CDR2 YYEEEE. Concerning this clone itself: Its target is unknown.

The chain combines TRBV5-6 with TRBJ2-3, with 8 positions matching TRBD1. This clonotype was sampled from a woman younger than 30 in good health and CMV-seronegative. The sample taken for sequencing was PBMCs. The CDR3 protein is CASSFIGQGASDTQYF. Here the CDR3 DNA reads TGTGCCAGCAGCTTCATCGGCCAGGGGGCCTCAGATACGCAGTATTTT.